This T cell receptor beta chain appears in the sequencing data of a study of blood T cell repertoires in COVID-19. Some clones are missing from TCRdb's copy, which holds only in-frame ones; the method was immunoSEQ multiplex PCR. The sample carries 270,000 or so clones, 84% recorded once. Trimming took 8 bases from V and 4 from J, leaving 11 bases between them. CDR3 length equals 12 residues. CDR1 is SNHLY, CDR2 FYNNEI, per germline. The source material was PBMCs or T cells enriched from blood (not recorded which). The gene calls are TRBV2 and TRBJ1-2; D may be TRBD1 (5 bases). The TCR originated in a man aged 50-59 years who had recovered from COVID-19. CDR3 in amino acids: CASGAGGYGYTF. Here the CDR3 DNA reads TGTGCCAGCGGAGCGGGGGGCTATGGCTACACCTTC.